This paragraph reports one T cell receptor beta chain. Its antigen specificity is not known. There are no base qualities to consult, and no much larger clone falls within one base. The sample originates from a study of T cells in localized non-small cell lung cancer (dated by TCRdb to the early 2020s). For the wider study: Comparing tumors with uninvolved tumor-adjacent lungs, the study looked at the T cell repertoires of approximately 240 patients with early-stage NSCLC. All 230 or so NSCLC patients in the cohort were treatment-naive and had localized lung tumors that were resected. Of the NSCLC patients, approximately 130 were male and roughly 110 were female, and the mean age was roughly 61 years. General conclusions and limits of the study: Multi-region tumor sequencing was not performed, so intratumor heterogeneity could not be excluded. A median of roughly 50 of the top 100 tumor clones turned up in the paired uninvolved adjacent lung, and roughly 28 of those clones also ranked among the top 100 of that same adjacent lung. Uninvolved tumor-adjacent lung showed the highest T cell clonality, higher than tumor, which suggests more focused antigenic responses in the uninvolved tumor-adjacent lung. Because the study design was exploratory, TCR variables were selected using unadjusted p-values without false-discovery rate correction. Higher T cell density in blood was associated with longer overall survival, whereas higher clonality in adjacent lung was associated with shorter survival.

The immunoSEQ Assay was used to sequence TCR beta CDR3 regions from DNA. The original pipeline was this. T cell density was computed as TCR beta template counts normalized to usable DNA estimated by amplifying housekeeping genes. Richness was estimated with the preseqR package, extrapolating to 400,000 templates for PBMC samples and 120,000 templates for tissue samples. Clonality was taken to be one minus Pielou's evenness. Differential abundance testing on productive amino-acid clonotypes, with a minimum total count of 5 and an alpha of 0.1, was used to identify tissue-enriched TCRs. The Jaccard Index and the Morisita Overlap Index were used to measure repertoire overlap between compartments. GLIPH grouped TCR beta CDR3s together with public tetramer-defined viral CDR3s, and a viral motif had to include at least three viral sequences and show V-gene enrichment. TCRdb stores this immuneACCESS table with in-frame sequences only. Part of the clones is absent; in the studies checked, under half of the shortfall reflects unresolved V genes, and no reason is known for the rest. The V and J calls and clone size come from that table; D and trimming were worked out from the DNA. The sample table records about 24,000 clones; 75% to 90% of these occur just once. The top ten constitute 22% of the sample.

At diagnosis, tumor, uninvolved tumor-adjacent lung and peripheral blood were collected and then preserved as a mix of FFPE and fresh-frozen material. For TCR repertoire profiling, the blood samples were analyzed as peripheral blood mononuclear cells. CDR1 KGHSH and CDR2 LQKENI were looked up in the germline V gene. The CDR3 contains 14 residues, cysteine and phenylalanine counted. CDR3 DNA only is kept here, 42 bases in frame from base 1. V gives up 3 bases and J gives up 0 bases, and the segment between their germline ends measures 9 bases. The source of this sequence is a man between 40 and 70 years old with stage I squamous cell lung carcinoma. The specimen comprised peripheral blood, sampled before any cancer treatment. The chain couples TRBV18 to TRBJ2-7; the D gene is unclear. The CDR3 corresponds to CASSPYSPSYEQYF. The DNA is TGTGCCAGCTCACCTTACAGTCCCTCCTACGAGCAGTACTTC.